This paragraph reports one TCR beta chain. Other DNA variants within this sample encode the same CDR3. Each replicate PCR on the sorted subsets used 200 ng DNA (about 30,000 T cell genomes). Method: immunoSEQ multiplex PCR; TCRdb's copy keeps in-frame clones and lacks some. The sample shows around 1.9 million clones, more than 85% of them seen only once. Positively selected for CCR7, the CD45RO-negative cells used as naive CD8 cells excluded terminally differentiated effector memory CD45RA+ cells. CDR1 and CDR2 (germline): MNHEY, SMNVEV (reference sequence). The CDR3 extends over 13 amino acids. V was shortened by 3 bases and J by 7 bases, with 10 bases between the two germline ends. These data originate in a study of shared clonotypes between healthy human individuals.

The chain joins TRBV27 to TRBJ1-5; the D gene is possibly TRBD1 (5 bases). The sequenced sample consisted of naive CD8+ T cells from PBMCs. The source of this sequence is a man aged 18 to 29 in good health. Some clones in this sample may be carry-over from other donors' samples. CDR3 sequence reads: CASSFLGDQPQHF. In DNA form, the CDR3 reads TGTGCCAGCAGTTTTCTGGGGGACCAGCCCCAGCATTTT.